The 4 T cell receptor beta chains presented below share a single source sample, sequenced in a study of blood T cell repertoires in COVID-19. TCRdb's copy holds only in-frame clones and misses some; the assay was immunoSEQ multiplex PCR. The sample carries some 97,000 clones, approximately 91% recorded once. Sequenced material: peripheral blood. The receptor source for this set is a woman aged 60-75 years with acute or convalescent COVID-19.

The gene calls are TRBV6-6 and TRBJ1-1, with TRBD1 matching over 7 bases. J gave up 2 bases and V 6 bases, and 9 bases lay outside the gene matches. The V gene's germline CDR1 is MNHNY and CDR2 SVGAGI (reference sequence). CDR3 length equals 15 residues. The CDR3 region has the DNA TGTGCCAGCAGAGACCCCCAGGGGGGAAACACTGAAGCTTTCTTT. Protein product: CASRDPQGGNTEAFF.

The chain links TRBV5-4 to TRBJ2-2, with TRBD2 matching 8 bases. V shed 2 bases and J 6 bases; nucleotides not matched to a gene: 6. Germline V gene lookup returns CDR1 SGHNT and CDR2 YYREEE (reference sequence). This CDR3 is 15 amino acids long. The CDR3: CASSFAGGGPGELFF. The CDR3 region has the DNA TGTGCCAGCAGCTTTGCGGGAGGCGGGCCCGGGGAGCTGTTTTTT.

The chain carries TRBV14 and TRBJ1-4; a possible D gene is TRBD1 (6 bases). The CDR3 contains 14 residues. Trimming pared 1 base from V and 8 bases from J, leaving 11 bases between. Germline V gene lookup returns CDR1 SGHDN and CDR2 FVKESK. CDR3 protein: CASSQGQRGEKLFF. CDR3 coding DNA: TGTGCCAGCAGCCAAGGACAGAGGGGGGAAAAACTGTTTTTT.

Of note for this clone: Other nucleotide sequences from this sample produce the same CDR3. The V gene is TRBV6-5, the J gene TRBJ1-5; a weak D match, TRBD1 (6 bases). This CDR3 has 14 amino acids. CDR1 is MNHEY and CDR2 is SVGAGI in the germline V gene. V lost 2 bases, J lost 1 base, and 6 bases lay in between. This chain's CDR3 is CASSYGGSNQPQHF. The DNA for the CDR3 is TGTGCCAGCAGTTACGGGGGCAGCAATCAGCCCCAGCATTTT.